What follows are 29 T cell receptor beta chains derived from one specimen sequenced in a study of CD8+ T cells in alopecia areata. Sequencing templates came from extracted RNA that was reverse transcribed into cDNA. Clones were sequenced by immunoSEQ multiplex PCR, and TCRdb holds only the in-frame ones, with some missing. The sample consists of about 110,000 clones, 55% to 70% of them appearing once. What was sequenced was NKG2D-low CD8+ T cells sorted from blood. Receptors originate from a human donor with alopecia areata.

V is TRBV15 and J is TRBJ2-7; maybe TRBD1 (6 bases). The CDR3 has 14 amino acids. V lost 1 base and J 4 bases, leaving 11 bases between the germline ends. Looked up from germline, CDR1 is LNHNV and CDR2 is YYDKDF (reference sequence). The CDR3 reads CATSRGGGQYEQYF. DNA for the CDR3: TGTGCCACCAGCAGAGGTGGGGGCCAGTACGAGCAGTACTTC. Filled out from reference TRBV15 and TRBJ2-7, the complete variable domain reads DAMVIQNPRYQVTQFGKPVTLSCSQTLNHNVMYWYQQKSSQAPKLLFHYYDKDFNNEADTPDNFQSRRPNTSFCFLDIRSPGLGDTAMYLCATSRGGGQYEQYFGPGTRLTVT.

Written as DNA, the CDR3 is TGTGCCAGCACTGCGGGCGGTGGCTACACCTTC. Amino acid sequence: CASTAGGGYTF. The chain links TRBV6-6 to TRBJ1-2; the D is unclear. With 7 bases removed from V and 7 bases from J, the gap between germline ends came to 10 bases. The CDR3 loop spans 11 amino acids. Germline lookup yields CDR1 MNHNY and CDR2 SVGAGI (reference sequence).

The CDR3 region is CASGVSVDSYEQYF. CDR3 DNA sequence: TGTGCCAGCGGGGTGTCAGTTGATTCATACGAGCAGTACTTC. The V gene is TRBV27, the J gene TRBJ2-7; D is ambiguous. This CDR3 is 14 amino acids long. The germline CDR1 and CDR2 sequences are MNHEY and SMNVEV (reference sequence). The V end lost 8 bases, the J end lost 4 bases, and 18 bases lay between the germline ends.

J is TRBJ2-1 and V is TRBV13; 12 bases match TRBD2. Losses at the gene ends were 4 bases for V and 6 bases for J; bases not matched to a gene: 7. CDR1 PRHDT and CDR2 FYEKMQ come from the germline V gene (reference sequence). The CDR3 runs to 16 residues. CDR3 bases: TGTGCCAGCAGCTCCCCGGGACTAGCGGGTATCAATGAGCAGTTCTTC. Amino acid sequence: CASSSPGLAGINEQFF. Full variable domain (missing parts from reference TRBV13 and TRBJ2-1): AAGVIQSPRHLIKEKRETATLKCYPIPRHDTVYWYQQGPGQDPQFLISFYEKMQSDKGSIPDRFSAQQFSDYHSELNMSSLELGDSALYFCASSSPGLAGINEQFFGPGTRLTVL.

The chain joins TRBV4-1 to TRBJ1-1; no definite D call. Germline values: CDR1 MGHRA, CDR2 YSYEKL. The CDR3 sequence is 13 residues long. Between the trimmed V and J ends, which lost 0 bases and 1 base, there was a span of 3 bases. CDR3 sequence reads: CASSQERNTEAFF. The DNA for the CDR3 is TGCGCCAGCAGCCAAGAACGGAACACTGAAGCTTTCTTT.

V and J are TRBV7-3 and TRBJ1-1; 7 bases are shared with TRBD1. In germline, CDR1 is SGHTA, CDR2 FQGTGA. With V trimmed by 2 bases and J by 1 base, 10 bases remained unmatched. The CDR3 is made up of 17 amino acids. The CDR3 here is CASSLEGGYSRNTEAFF. Written as DNA, the CDR3 is TGTGCCAGCAGCTTAGAAGGGGGCTATTCTAGGAACACTGAAGCTTTCTTT.

This clone was recorded once. V is TRBV14 and J is TRBJ2-7; 8 nucleotides align to TRBD2. Trimming removed 0 bases from V and 2 bases from J; junction bases left unmatched: 12. The germline gives CDR1 SGHDN, CDR2 FVKESK. The CDR3 is made up of 18 amino acids. CDR3 amino acids: CASSQDYSGRSGTYEQYF. CDR3 nucleotides: TGTGCCAGCAGCCAAGATTACAGCGGGAGATCAGGAACCTACGAGCAGTACTTC.

This clone was picked up a small number of times. This CDR3 is also generated by other DNA sequences in the sample. The gene calls are TRBV14 and TRBJ2-1, with 10 bases identical to TRBD2. The CDR3 spans 14 residues. The V gene's germline CDR1 is SGHDN and CDR2 FVKESK. V was clipped by 4 bases and J by 6 bases; unmatched bases: 3. The CDR3 sequence: CASSPWTSGNEQFF. Written as DNA, the CDR3 is TGTGCCAGCAGCCCGTGGACTAGCGGCAATGAGCAGTTCTTC. The variable domain in full, completed from reference TRBV14 and TRBJ2-1, reads EAGVTQFPSHSVIEKGQTVTLRCDPISGHDNLYWYRRVMGKEIKFLLHFVKESKQDESGMPNNRFLAERTGGTYSTLKVQPAELEDSGVYFCASSPWTSGNEQFFGPGTRLTVL.

This rearrangement joins TRBV7-9 to TRBJ2-5, with D perhaps matching TRBD2 (5 bases). The CDR3 length is 18 residues. The germline V gene encodes CDR1 SEHNR and CDR2 FQNEAQ (reference sequence). Trimming removed 4 bases at V and 5 bases at J, with 26 bases between. The CDR3 sequence: CASSWPPLDEGSRETQYF. CDR3 nucleotide sequence: TGTGCCAGCAGCTGGCCCCCCTTAGATGAGGGATCACGGGAGACCCAGTACTTC.

V usage is TRBV13 and J usage is TRBJ2-7; 8 nucleotides align to TRBD1. The J segment lost 7 bases and the V segment lost 5 bases, leaving 13 bases of the junction unmatched. Germline V gene data show CDR1 as PRHDT and CDR2 as FYEKMQ (reference sequence). The CDR3 spans 15 residues. The CDR3 DNA is TGTGCCAGCAGCCTCCGGGCAGGGGGCATAAGGGAGCAGTACTTC. Translated, it gives CASSLRAGGIREQYF.

V gene TRBV2 combines with J gene TRBJ1-5; 9 positions match TRBD1. Germline loops: CDR1 SNHLY, CDR2 FYNNEI. The CDR3 sequence is 16 residues long. V gave up 5 bases and J gave up 6 bases; unmatched junction bases: 11. The CDR3 here is CASSKPGQGWVQPQHF. The DNA of the CDR3 is TGTGCCAGCAGTAAACCGGGACAGGGATGGGTTCAGCCCCAGCATTTT.

CDR3 nucleotides: TGTGCCAGCAGCGTAGAGGGAACCAACTCCTACAATGAGCAGTTCTTC. As protein: CASSVEGTNSYNEQFF. The gene calls are TRBV9 and TRBJ2-1, with no clear D. The germline V gene has CDR1 SGDLS and CDR2 YYNGEE. The V end lost 0 bases, the J end lost 0 bases, and 10 bases lay between the germline ends. The CDR3 consists of 16 residues.

The V gene is TRBV4-1, the J gene TRBJ1-2; 11 nucleotides agree with TRBD1. The CDR3 totals 14 residues. The trim removed 6 bases at V and 8 bases at J, leaving 8 bases unmatched. The germline V gene has CDR1 MGHRA and CDR2 YSYEKL. CDR3 region: CASRWTGGSRGYTF. The CDR3 DNA reads as TGCGCCAGCAGATGGACAGGGGGCTCTCGCGGCTACACCTTC.

The chain employs TRBV10-2 and TRBJ1-1, with unresolved D. V lost 2 bases and J 3 bases, leaving 4 bases between the germline ends. This CDR3 has 12 residues. Germline CDR1 WSHSY, CDR2 SAAADI. CDR3 protein: CASSEGYTEAFF. Here the CDR3 DNA reads TGCGCCAGCAGTGAGGGTTACACTGAAGCTTTCTTT.

This clone showed up just a few times. The CDR3 region is CSATSGEQFF. CDR3 nucleotide sequence: TGCAGTGCTACTAGCGGGGAGCAGTTCTTC. The chain carries TRBV20-1 and TRBJ2-1; 8 nucleotides agree with TRBD2. This CDR3 region has 10 residues. The trim removed 4 bases at V and 10 bases at J, leaving 0 bases unmatched. CDR1 is DFQATT, CDR2 SNEGSKA, per germline (reference sequence).

V usage is TRBV27 and J usage is TRBJ2-1, with TRBD2 matching over 7 bases. The CDR3 is made up of 15 amino acids. From germline, CDR1 is MNHEY and CDR2 SMNVEV (reference sequence). J lost 7 bases, V lost 8 bases, and 14 bases had no gene match. The CDR3 here is CASSWYGRAVNEQFF. The CDR3 DNA sequence: TGTGCCAGCTCCTGGTATGGGAGGGCCGTGAATGAGCAGTTCTTC.

V usage is TRBV7-9 and J usage is TRBJ2-3, with 7 bases that match TRBD2. The germline gives CDR1 SEHNR, CDR2 FQNEAQ (reference sequence). Trimming removed 5 bases from V and 8 bases from J; junction bases left unmatched: 7. The CDR3 extends over 13 amino acids. In DNA, the CDR3 is TGTGCCAGCAGCCCCTCGCGGGAGAGTACGCAGTATTTT. Amino acids: CASSPSRESTQYF.

The chain links TRBV12-5 to TRBJ1-5, with D unresolved. With 6 bases removed from V and 5 bases from J, the gap between germline ends came to 14 bases. CDR1 LGHNT and CDR2 FRNRAP come from the germline V gene. The CDR3 consists of 14 residues. The CDR3: CASGPGIFYQPQHF. The CDR3 DNA is TGTGCTAGTGGCCCGGGGATTTTCTATCAGCCCCAGCATTTT.

This sequence joins TRBV11-2 and TRBJ2-1; 8 nucleotides agree with TRBD1. The CDR3 sequence is 19 residues long. Germline lookup yields CDR1 SGHAT and CDR2 FQNNGV. V gave up 0 bases and J gave up 2 bases; unmatched junction bases: 12. The CDR3 sequence is CASSLEAGGASQTYNEQFF. CDR3 in DNA: TGTGCCAGCAGCTTAGAAGCAGGGGGCGCTTCCCAAACCTACAATGAGCAGTTCTTC.

This clone was counted between two and nine times. The V gene is TRBV19, the J gene TRBJ2-7; D might be TRBD1 (5 bases). V gave up 3 bases and J gave up 2 bases, with 11 bases separating them. This CDR3 is 14 amino acids long. Germline loops: CDR1 LNHDA, CDR2 SQIVND (reference sequence). This CDR3 is CASSIQGPTYEQYF. The CDR3 nucleotides are TGTGCCAGTAGTATCCAGGGTCCTACCTACGAGCAGTACTTC.

The CDR3 protein is CASSLGPNRGETQYF. Written as DNA, the CDR3 is TGTGCCAGCAGTTTAGGGCCTAACCGAGGAGAGACCCAGTACTTC. The chain is built from TRBV28 and TRBJ2-5; the D is unclear. Deletions cut 2 bases from V and 4 bases from J, with 14 bases between. The germline V gene encodes CDR1 MDHEN and CDR2 SYDVKM. The CDR3 loop spans 15 amino acids.

V is TRBV7-8 and J is TRBJ2-7; D is unclear. V was shortened by 7 bases and J by 1 base, with 11 bases between the two germline ends. The CDR3 extends over 13 amino acids. Germline V lookup: CDR1 SGHVS, CDR2 FQNEAQ. CDR3 sequence: CASTTRESYEQYF. CDR3 in DNA: TGTGCCAGCACCACACGCGAATCCTACGAGCAGTACTTC.

V is TRBV6-4 and J is TRBJ2-1; 11 nucleotides agree with TRBD2. Germline V CDR1 and CDR2: MRHNA, SNTAGT. The V gene end was trimmed by 6 bases and the J gene end by 4 bases; junction bases not matched to a gene: 5. CDR3 length: 15 residues. The CDR3 coding sequence is TGTGCCAGCAGCTTGACTAGCGGGAAATACAATGAGCAGTTCTTC. Its protein product is CASSLTSGKYNEQFF.

This sequence joins TRBV5-1 and TRBJ1-1; D not certain. Germline lookup yields CDR1 SGHRS and CDR2 YFSETQ. The CDR3 consists of 14 residues. With 0 bases removed from V and 1 base from J, the gap between germline ends came to 7 bases. CDR3 loop: CASSLDRANTEAFF. In nucleotides, the CDR3 is TGCGCCAGCAGCTTGGACAGAGCGAACACTGAAGCTTTCTTT.

Note on this clone: The sample holds other DNA sequences that translate to the same CDR3. The rearrangement joins TRBV5-6 to TRBJ2-1; 9 positions match TRBD1. Germline V gives CDR1 SGHDT, CDR2 YYEEEE. Unmatched junction bases numbered 1, after V lost 2 bases and J lost 4 bases. CDR3 length: 14 amino acids. This CDR3 is CASSFGQGYNEQFF. In DNA form, the CDR3 reads TGTGCCAGCAGCTTCGGACAGGGGTACAATGAGCAGTTCTTC.

This clone was found a few times. The chain employs TRBV7-9 and TRBJ2-1; TRBD1 aligns across 9 bases. CDR3 length equals 16 residues. CDR1 and CDR2 from the germline V gene are SEHNR and FQNEAQ (reference sequence). After removal of 5 bases from V and 4 bases from J, the junction contained 9 bases not matched to a gene. The CDR3 protein is CASSGQDRGAYNEQFF. The CDR3 bases are TGTGCCAGCAGCGGCCAAGACAGGGGGGCATACAATGAGCAGTTCTTC.

The rearrangement uses TRBV2 and TRBJ2-1; D uncertain. Trimming removed 3 bases at V and 0 bases at J, with 6 bases between. The CDR3 is 14 amino acids. Germline CDR1 reads SNHLY; CDR2 reads FYNNEI. The CDR3 coding sequence is TGTGCCAGCAGTGACCCCGGCTCCTACAATGAGCAGTTCTTC. Its translation is CASSDPGSYNEQFF.

This clone was seen more than once but under ten times. The V gene is TRBV28, the J gene TRBJ2-1; 11 nucleotides align to TRBD2. Germline CDR1 and CDR2: MDHEN and SYDVKM. J was trimmed by 3 bases and V by 5 bases; bases with no gene match: 9. The CDR3 sequence is 17 residues long. CDR3 DNA sequence: TGTGCCAGCAGTCCCGGGGGGGGACTAGCGGACTACAATGAGCAGTTCTTC. Translating it yields CASSPGGGLADYNEQFF. Full variable domain (rest looked up from reference TRBV28 and TRBJ2-1): DVKVTQSSRYLVKRTGEKVFLECVQDMDHENMFWYRQDPGLGLRLIYFSYDVKMKEKGDIPEGYSVSREKKERFSLILESASTNQTSMYLCASSPGGGLADYNEQFFGPGTRLTVL.

The chain combines TRBV29-1 with TRBJ2-7; TRBD1 agrees at 8 bases. CDR1 SQVTM and CDR2 ANQGSEA come from the germline V gene. Trimming took 0 bases from V and 0 from J; bases not matched to a gene: 4. The CDR3 extends over 15 amino acids. This CDR3 reads CSVEDRTGSSYEQYF. The DNA for the CDR3 is TGCAGCGTTGAAGATCGGACAGGGAGCTCCTACGAGCAGTACTTC.